This T cell receptor beta chain was sequenced during a study of shared clonotypes between healthy human individuals. Study-wide points: Clonotypes which were not shared had lower generation probabilities than clonotypes that all four donors shared.

With regard to this clone: Its antigen is unidentified.

Only in-frame clones appear in the TCRdb table, and some are missing; sequencing was by immunoSEQ multiplex PCR. There are more than 2,000,000 clones in the sample; over 85% occur only once, and under 0.15% lies in the top ten. This CDR3 is 18 amino acids long. Germline CDR1 reads SGHRS; CDR2 reads YFSETQ. Trimming removed 1 base at V and 8 bases at J, with 25 bases between. J is TRBJ2-1 and V is TRBV5-1; D may be TRBD1 (8 bases). The sequence was collected from a man between 18 and 29 years old in good health. Sample: naive CD4+ T cells sorted from blood. Subset indicated: CD45RA+ positively selected. The CDR3 nucleotides read TGCGCCAGCAGCTTGCTTGGGGGGGCACGGACAGGGCATCATGAGCAGTTCTTC. It specifies CASSLLGGARTGHHEQFF. The full variable domain, with the rest looked up from reference TRBV5-1 and TRBJ2-1, is KAGVTQTPRYLIKTRGQQVTLSCSPISGHRSVSWYQQTPGQGLQFLFEYFSETQRNKGNFPGRFSGRQFSNSRSEMNVSTLELGDSALYLCASSLLGGARTGHHEQFFGPGTRLTVL.